A single sample gave rise to the 13 T cell receptor beta chains below, sequenced in a study of PD-1 blockade in mismatch repair-deficient tumors. Profiled with immunoSEQ multiplex PCR; TCRdb holds only in-frame clones, not every one. The table records under 50,000 clones, 80% to 85% of them present only once. Material: PBMCs, obtained approximately 9 months after starting pembrolizumab. The source is an adult with mismatch repair-deficient cancer.

This clone appeared a few times. The genes are TRBV28 and TRBJ2-7; 7 nucleotides agree with TRBD2. Trimming took 8 bases from V and 2 from J; bases not matched to a gene: 9. This CDR3 contains 14 residues. The V gene's germline CDR1 is MDHEN and CDR2 SYDVKM. The CDR3 here is CASCRAGEPYEQYF. For the CDR3, the DNA is TGTGCCAGCTGTAGGGCGGGAGAGCCCTACGAGCAGTACTTC.

This sequence joins TRBV2 and TRBJ2-7; 10 bases line up with TRBD1. From germline, CDR1 is SNHLY and CDR2 FYNNEI. V lost 4 bases, J lost 5 bases, and 2 bases stayed unmatched. CDR3 length: 13 residues. The CDR3 sequence is CASSGDRGHEQYF. CDR3 nucleotides: TGTGCCAGCAGTGGGGACAGGGGTCACGAGCAGTACTTC.

This chain uses TRBV7-3 with TRBJ2-3; tentative D call: TRBD2 (5 bases). There are 13 residues in the CDR3. Germline-derived CDR1 and CDR2 are SGHTA and FQGTGA. Trimming took 6 bases from V and 3 from J, leaving 10 bases between them. The CDR3 loop reads CASSRTRTDTQYF. In nucleotides, the CDR3 is TGTGCCAGCAGTCGAACTAGGACAGATACGCAGTATTTT.

This clone was recorded once. The chain links TRBV28 to TRBJ2-3; TRBD2 might be the D (6 bases). Germline V gene sequence: CDR1 MDHEN, CDR2 SYDVKM. There are 15 residues in the CDR3. V lost 3 bases and J 1 base, leaving 11 bases between the germline ends. The CDR3 region is CASSFRGTGTDTQYF. In DNA, the CDR3 is TGTGCCAGCAGTTTTCGCGGGACCGGCACAGATACGCAGTATTTT. The entire variable domain, with the rest obtained from reference TRBV28 and TRBJ2-3, is as follows: DVKVTQSSRYLVKRTGEKVFLECVQDMDHENMFWYRQDPGLGLRLIYFSYDVKMKEKGDIPEGYSVSREKKERFSLILESASTNQTSMYLCASSFRGTGTDTQYFGPGTRLTVL.

This clone has a single count. The CDR3 protein is CASSRTGAEGTGELFF. The CDR3 coding sequence is TGTGCCAGCAGCCGAACAGGGGCAGAAGGGACCGGGGAGCTGTTTTTT. The rearrangement joins TRBV5-6 to TRBJ2-2, with TRBD1 matching over 7 bases. V dropped 4 bases and J dropped 5; count of bases not matched to a gene: 11. Looked up from germline, CDR1 is SGHDT and CDR2 is YYEEEE. The CDR3 covers 16 residues. Using reference TRBV5-6 and TRBJ2-2 for the parts outside the CDR3, the full variable domain is DAGVTQSPTHLIKTRGQQVTLRCSPKSGHDTVSWYQQALGQGPQFIFQYYEEEERQRGNFPDRFSGHQFPNYSSELNVNALLLGDSALYLCASSRTGAEGTGELFFGEGSRLTVL.

This clone was detected only once. V gene TRBV28 combines with J gene TRBJ2-7; D unresolved. Germline V lookup: CDR1 MDHEN, CDR2 SYDVKM. V lost 2 bases, J lost 3 bases, and 5 bases lay in between. The CDR3 contains 12 residues. This chain's CDR3 is CASSLLGYEQYF. The CDR3 nucleotides read TGTGCCAGCAGTTTACTAGGCTACGAGCAGTACTTC. Supplemented by reference TRBV28 and TRBJ2-7, the full variable domain reads DVKVTQSSRYLVKRTGEKVFLECVQDMDHENMFWYRQDPGLGLRLIYFSYDVKMKEKGDIPEGYSVSREKKERFSLILESASTNQTSMYLCASSLLGYEQYFGPGTRLTVT.

The J gene is TRBJ2-2, the V gene TRBV28; D perhaps matches TRBD2 (6 bases). Per germline, CDR1 MDHEN and CDR2 SYDVKM. Trimming cost V 3 bases and J 1 base, with 6 bases left between them. The CDR3 is made up of 14 amino acids. The CDR3, as DNA: TGTGCCAGCAGTTTCGGGGGGAACACCGGGGAGCTGTTTTTT. This codes for CASSFGGNTGELFF.

The gene calls are TRBV6-4 and TRBJ2-2; D gene uncertain. Trimming took off 0 bases at V and 1 base at J, with 9 bases between the two ends. CDR3 size: 16 residues. Per the germline V gene, CDR1 is MRHNA and CDR2 is SNTAGT. The CDR3 sequence: CASSDSAQENTGELFF. CDR3 bases: TGTGCCAGCAGTGACTCGGCGCAGGAGAACACCGGGGAGCTGTTTTTT.

The chain carries TRBV6-5 and TRBJ2-7; 10 bases are a match to TRBD2. This CDR3 is 15 amino acids long. The trim removed 5 bases at V and 5 bases at J, leaving 9 bases unmatched. Germline CDR1 and CDR2: MNHEY and SVGAGI. The CDR3 nucleotides are TGTGCCAGCAGTCTTACTAGCGGGATCGACGACGAGCAGTACTTC. It is translated as CASSLTSGIDDEQYF.

This rearrangement joins TRBV5-1 to TRBJ2-7; possible D gene TRBD1, 5 bases. V lost 4 bases to trimming and J lost 0 bases, with 11 bases between them. The CDR3 totals 14 residues. In germline, CDR1 is SGHRS, CDR2 YFSETQ. The DNA for the CDR3 is TGCGCCAGCAGCCTCCGACAGAGCTCCTACGAGCAGTACTTC. Translation: CASSLRQSSYEQYF.

The chain uses TRBV5-8 and TRBJ1-5; 12 bases are shared with TRBD1. The CDR3 extends over 16 amino acids. Losses at the gene ends were 2 bases for V and 7 bases for J; bases not matched to a gene: 7. Looked up from germline, CDR1 is SGHTS and CDR2 is YDEGEE. The CDR3 coding sequence is TGTGCCAGCAGCTTAAGGGACAGGGGGCTTAGGCAGCCCCAGCATTTT. Translated: CASSLRDRGLRQPQHF.

This chain uses TRBV28 with TRBJ1-3; a weak D match, TRBD1 (5 bases). The CDR3 runs to 16 residues. The germline CDR1 and CDR2 sequences are MDHEN and SYDVKM. Trimming shortened V by 3 bases and J by 2 bases, and 14 bases separated the two germline ends. As DNA, the CDR3 is TGTGCCAGCAGTTTTAGGGAACAGGTAGCTGGAAACACCATATATTTT. It specifies CASSFREQVAGNTIYF.

The chain joins TRBV23-1 to TRBJ1-5; TRBD1 might be the D (5 bases). TRBV23-1 is noted as an ORF with a role that remains uncertain. This CDR3 spans 19 amino acids. The germline V and J ends were trimmed by 6 bases and 0 bases, with 24 bases remaining between them. The CDR3 here is CASSQGLGRRPYSNQPQHF. CDR3 bases: TGCGCCAGCAGCCAAGGCTTGGGGCGCCGGCCATATAGCAATCAGCCCCAGCATTTT.